This T cell receptor beta chain came from a study of cytomegalovirus exposure and HLA in healthy donors. Study-wide findings and caveats: Reportedly, HLA-A and HLA-B alleles of most subjects were accurately predicted from TCR beta. The study designated 160 or so TCR beta chains cytomegalovirus-associated. Highly shared sequence variants in one cluster were likely a sequencing artifact.

About this clone: Its target is unknown.

A multiplex PCR was run with 60 Vbeta primers and 13 Jbeta primers. Using immunoSEQ multiplex PCR, the repertoire was profiled, and TCRdb retains in-frame clones only, with some absent. Here the sample table reports tens of thousands of clones. Germline-derived CDR1 and CDR2 are SGHDN and FVKESK. The V and J ends lost 5 bases and 5 bases respectively, with 12 bases between them. This CDR3 is 13 amino acids long. J is TRBJ1-1 and V is TRBV14, with D maybe TRBD1 (5 bases). Sequences were obtained from PBMCs. The receptor comes from a human donor in good health. CDR3 coding DNA: TGTGCCAGCAGCTGGGCAGGGAAGACTGAAGCTTTCTTT. It is translated as CASSWAGKTEAFF.